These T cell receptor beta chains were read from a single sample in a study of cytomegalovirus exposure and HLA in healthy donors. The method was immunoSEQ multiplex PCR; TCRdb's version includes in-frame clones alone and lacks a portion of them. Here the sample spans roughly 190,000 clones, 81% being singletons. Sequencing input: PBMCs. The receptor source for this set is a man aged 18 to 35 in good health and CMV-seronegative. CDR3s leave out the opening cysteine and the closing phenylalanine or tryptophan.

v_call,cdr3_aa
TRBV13,ASSLDRREVYNEQF
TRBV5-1,ASRRSEEGEAF
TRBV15,ATSRGPELGVGDEKLF
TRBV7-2,ASSLARAYLGPDTQY
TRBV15,ATSRAQGSSYEQY
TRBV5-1,ASSLGPFSSTDTQY
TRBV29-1,SVSNRGRDGYT
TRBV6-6,ASSNPLAGSTDTQY
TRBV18,ASSPRYRPLAGAPSYNEQF
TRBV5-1,ASSLGLAGGEQY
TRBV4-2,ASSQRTSGLQGETQY
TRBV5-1,ASSWGDRDQPQH
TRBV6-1,ASSEVVSPNQQF
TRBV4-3,ASSQDLAGEGYEQY
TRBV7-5,ARSGRGSGVPNTGELF
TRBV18,ATTGTGRGPQH
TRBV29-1,SVEELEDIQY
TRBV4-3,ASSQEGPGTASTDTQY
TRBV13,ASSSPGLWIYEQY
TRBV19,ASSSMTSGSGEQY
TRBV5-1,ASSLSEGELTGELF
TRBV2,ASSKGLAGDTGELF
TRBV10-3,AISETRQGSNTGELF
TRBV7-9,ASKTSGRPNEQF
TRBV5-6,ASSPRLAGARYEQY
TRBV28,ASGGQETTNEKLF
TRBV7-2,ASSPPNQPQH
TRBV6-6,ASSTSGNTEAF
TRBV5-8,ASSALNSYGYT
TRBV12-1,ASSFRGYSPLH
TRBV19,ATRLAGQETQY
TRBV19,ASSLITGMVNTGELF
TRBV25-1,ASSAQGGQPQH
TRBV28,ASSHEGTGNTIY
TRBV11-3,ATLYGYT
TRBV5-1,ASSLGTGGGNGYT
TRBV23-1,ASSPGTGFTNT
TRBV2,ASNRGQFFYEQY
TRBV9,ASSVTSGTYNEQF
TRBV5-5,ASSIRTTDRVGEKLF
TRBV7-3,ASSPTAGAYNEQL
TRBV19,ATATSPHTDTQY